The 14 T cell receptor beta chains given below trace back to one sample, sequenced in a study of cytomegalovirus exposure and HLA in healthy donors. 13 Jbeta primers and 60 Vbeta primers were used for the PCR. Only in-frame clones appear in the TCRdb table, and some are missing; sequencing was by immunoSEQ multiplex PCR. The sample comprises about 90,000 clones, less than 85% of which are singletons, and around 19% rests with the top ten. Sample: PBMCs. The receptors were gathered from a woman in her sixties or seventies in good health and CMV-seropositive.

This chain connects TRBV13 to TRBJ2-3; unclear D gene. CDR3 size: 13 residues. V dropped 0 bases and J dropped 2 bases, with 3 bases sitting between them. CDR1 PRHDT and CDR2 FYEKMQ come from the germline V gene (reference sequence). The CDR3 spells CASSLGLTDTQYF. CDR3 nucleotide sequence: TGTGCCAGCAGCTTAGGCCTCACAGATACGCAGTATTTT.

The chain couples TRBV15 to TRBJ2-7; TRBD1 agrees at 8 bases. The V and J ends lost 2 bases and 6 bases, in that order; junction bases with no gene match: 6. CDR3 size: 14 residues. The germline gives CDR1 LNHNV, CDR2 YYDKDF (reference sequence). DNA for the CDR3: TGTGCCACCAGCAGAAGGGGACAGGAGGGCGAGCAGTACTTC. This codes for CATSRRGQEGEQYF.

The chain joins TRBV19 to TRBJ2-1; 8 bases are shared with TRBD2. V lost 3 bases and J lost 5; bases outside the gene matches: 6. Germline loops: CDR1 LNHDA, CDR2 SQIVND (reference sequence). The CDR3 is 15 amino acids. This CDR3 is CASSIVGRAHNEQFF. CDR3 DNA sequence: TGTGCCAGTAGTATTGTCGGGAGGGCCCACAATGAGCAGTTCTTC.

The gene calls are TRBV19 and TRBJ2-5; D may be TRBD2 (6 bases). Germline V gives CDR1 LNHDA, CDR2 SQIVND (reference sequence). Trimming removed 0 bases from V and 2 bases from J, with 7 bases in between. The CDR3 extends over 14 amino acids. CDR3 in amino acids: CASSIDAGQETQYF. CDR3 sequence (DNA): TGTGCCAGTAGTATAGATGCGGGACAAGAGACCCAGTACTTC. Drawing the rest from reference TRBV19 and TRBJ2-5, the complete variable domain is DGGITQSPKYLFRKEGQNVTLSCEQNLNHDAMYWYRQDPGQGLRLIYYSQIVNDFQKGDIAEGYSVSREKKESFPLTVTSAQKNPTAFYLCASSIDAGQETQYFGPGTRLLVL.

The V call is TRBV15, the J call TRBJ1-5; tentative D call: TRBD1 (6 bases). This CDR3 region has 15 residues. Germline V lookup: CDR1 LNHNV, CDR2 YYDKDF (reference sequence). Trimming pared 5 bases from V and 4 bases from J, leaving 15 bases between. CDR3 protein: CATSSGPGQNQPQHF. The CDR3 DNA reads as TGTGCCACCAGCTCGGGACCGGGACAAAATCAGCCCCAGCATTTT.

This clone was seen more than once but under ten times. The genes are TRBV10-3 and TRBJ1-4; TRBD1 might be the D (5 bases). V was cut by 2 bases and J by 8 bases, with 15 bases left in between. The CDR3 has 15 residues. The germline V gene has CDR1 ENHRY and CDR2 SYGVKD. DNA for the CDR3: TGTGCCATCAGTGAGATTGGGCAGGGCAGGGAAAAACTGTTTTTT. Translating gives CAISEIGQGREKLFF.

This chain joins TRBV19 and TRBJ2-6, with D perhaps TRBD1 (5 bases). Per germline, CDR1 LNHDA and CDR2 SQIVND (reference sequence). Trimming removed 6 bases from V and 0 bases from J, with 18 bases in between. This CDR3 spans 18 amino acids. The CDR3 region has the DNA TGTGCCAGTAGCCGCAGTGGGGCCGGCTTCTCTGGGGCCAACGTCCTGACTTTC. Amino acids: CASSRSGAGFSGANVLTF.

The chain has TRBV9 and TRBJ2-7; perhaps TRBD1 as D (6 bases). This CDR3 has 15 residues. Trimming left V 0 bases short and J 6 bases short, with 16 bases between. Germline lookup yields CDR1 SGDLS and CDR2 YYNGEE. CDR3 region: CASSVGPREGGEQYF. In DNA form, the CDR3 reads TGTGCCAGCAGCGTAGGGCCCCGAGAAGGGGGCGAGCAGTACTTC.

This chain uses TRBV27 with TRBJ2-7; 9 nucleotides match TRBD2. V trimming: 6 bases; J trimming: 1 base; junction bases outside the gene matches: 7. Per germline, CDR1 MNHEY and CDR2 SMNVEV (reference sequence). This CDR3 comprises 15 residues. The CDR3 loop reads CASSLSGSRSYEQYF. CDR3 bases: TGTGCCAGCAGCCTTAGCGGGAGTCGGTCCTACGAGCAGTACTTC.

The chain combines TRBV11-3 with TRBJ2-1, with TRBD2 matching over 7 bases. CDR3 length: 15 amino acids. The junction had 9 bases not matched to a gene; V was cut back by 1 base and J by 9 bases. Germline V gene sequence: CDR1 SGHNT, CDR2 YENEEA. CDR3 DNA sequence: TGTGCCAGCAGCTTAGTGGTGGGAGGGCCTGGTGAGCAGTTCTTC. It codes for CASSLVVGGPGEQFF.

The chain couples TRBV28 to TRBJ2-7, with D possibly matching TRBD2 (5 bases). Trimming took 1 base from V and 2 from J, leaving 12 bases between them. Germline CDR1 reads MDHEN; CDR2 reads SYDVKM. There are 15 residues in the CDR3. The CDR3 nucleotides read TGTGCCAGCAGTTTATTGTCGCAAGCGGCCTACGAGCAGTACTTC. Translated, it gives CASSLLSQAAYEQYF.

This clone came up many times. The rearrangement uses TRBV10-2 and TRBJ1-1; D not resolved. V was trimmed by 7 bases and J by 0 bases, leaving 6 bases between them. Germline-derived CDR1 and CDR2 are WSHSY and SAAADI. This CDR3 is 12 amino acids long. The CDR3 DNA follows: TGCGCCAGCAACAGCCTGAACACTGAAGCTTTCTTT. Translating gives CASNSLNTEAFF.

CDR3 coding DNA: TGTGCCAGCAGTTCTTCCGGGACAGGGTACTACGAGCAGTACTTC. This codes for CASSSSGTGYYEQYF. The chain joins TRBV28 to TRBJ2-7; TRBD1 aligns across 9 bases. The CDR3 contains 15 residues. Germline V gives CDR1 MDHEN, CDR2 SYDVKM. Unmatched junction bases numbered 7, after V lost 4 bases and J lost 3 bases.

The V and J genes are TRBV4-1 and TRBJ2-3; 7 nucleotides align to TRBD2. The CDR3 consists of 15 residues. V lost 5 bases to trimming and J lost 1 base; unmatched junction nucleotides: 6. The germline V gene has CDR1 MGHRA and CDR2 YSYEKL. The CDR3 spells CASSYTSAGTDTQYF. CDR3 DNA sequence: TGCGCCAGCAGCTATACTAGCGCCGGCACAGATACGCAGTATTTT.